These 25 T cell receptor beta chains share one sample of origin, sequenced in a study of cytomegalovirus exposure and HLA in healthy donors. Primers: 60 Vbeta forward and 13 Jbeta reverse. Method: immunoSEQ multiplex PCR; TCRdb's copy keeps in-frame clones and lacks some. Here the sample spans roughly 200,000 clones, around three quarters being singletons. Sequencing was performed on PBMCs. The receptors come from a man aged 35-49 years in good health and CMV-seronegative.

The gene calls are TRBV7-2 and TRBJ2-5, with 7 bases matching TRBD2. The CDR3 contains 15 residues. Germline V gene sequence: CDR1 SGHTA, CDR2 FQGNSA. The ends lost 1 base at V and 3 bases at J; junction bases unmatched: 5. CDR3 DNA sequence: TGTGCCAGCAGCTTAGTGGTAGCGGGCAAAGAGACCCAGTACTTC. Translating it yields CASSLVVAGKETQYF. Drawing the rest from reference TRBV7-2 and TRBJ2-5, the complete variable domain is GAGVSQSPSNKVTEKGKDVELRCDPISGHTALYWYRQSLGQGLEFLIYFQGNSAPDKSGLPSDRFSAERTGGSVSTLTIQRTQQEDSAVYLCASSLVVAGKETQYFGPGTRLLVL.

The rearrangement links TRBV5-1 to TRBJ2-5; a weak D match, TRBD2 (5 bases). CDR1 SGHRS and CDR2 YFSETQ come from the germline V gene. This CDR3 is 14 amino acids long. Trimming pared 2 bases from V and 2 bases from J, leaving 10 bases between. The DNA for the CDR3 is TGCGCCAGCAGCTTCGGGGAGCCACAAGAGACCCAGTACTTC. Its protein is CASSFGEPQETQYF.

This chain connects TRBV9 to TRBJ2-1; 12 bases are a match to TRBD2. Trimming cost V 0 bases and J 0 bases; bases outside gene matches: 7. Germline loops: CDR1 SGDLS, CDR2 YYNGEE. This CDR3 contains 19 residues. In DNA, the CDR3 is TGTGCCAGCAGCGTAGAGGGGACTAGCGGGTTCCTCTCCTACAATGAGCAGTTCTTC. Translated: CASSVEGTSGFLSYNEQFF.

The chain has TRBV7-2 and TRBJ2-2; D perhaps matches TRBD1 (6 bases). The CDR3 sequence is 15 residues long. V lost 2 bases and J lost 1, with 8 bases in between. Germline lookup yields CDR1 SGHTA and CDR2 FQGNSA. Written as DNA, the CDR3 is TGTGCCAGCAGCTTATCGACAGGGAACACCGGGGAGCTGTTTTTT. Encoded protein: CASSLSTGNTGELFF.

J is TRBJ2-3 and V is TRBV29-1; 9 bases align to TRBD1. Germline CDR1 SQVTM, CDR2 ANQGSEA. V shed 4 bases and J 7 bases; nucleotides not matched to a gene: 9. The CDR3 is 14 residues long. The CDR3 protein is CSVAPGQGWYTQYF. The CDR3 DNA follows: TGCAGCGTTGCCCCGGGACAGGGATGGTATACGCAGTATTTT.

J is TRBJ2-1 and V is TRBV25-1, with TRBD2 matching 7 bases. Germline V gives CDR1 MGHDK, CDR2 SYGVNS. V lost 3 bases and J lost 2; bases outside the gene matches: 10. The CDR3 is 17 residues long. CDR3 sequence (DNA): TGTGCCAGCAGTGAGGGGCGGGGTGGGAGGGCCTACAATGAGCAGTTCTTC. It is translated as CASSEGRGGRAYNEQFF. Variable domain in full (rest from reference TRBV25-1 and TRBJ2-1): EADIYQTPRYLVIGTGKKITLECSQTMGHDKMYWYQQDPGMELHLIHYSYGVNSTEKGDLSSESTVSRIRTEHFPLTLESARPSHTSQYLCASSEGRGGRAYNEQFFGPGTRLTVL.

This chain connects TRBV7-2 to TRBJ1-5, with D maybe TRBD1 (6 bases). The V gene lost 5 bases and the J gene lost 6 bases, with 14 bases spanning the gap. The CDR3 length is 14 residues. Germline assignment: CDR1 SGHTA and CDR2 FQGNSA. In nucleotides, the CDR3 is TGTGCCAGCAGCGTAGACAGGTCAGCTCAGCCCCAGCATTTT. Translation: CASSVDRSAQPQHF.

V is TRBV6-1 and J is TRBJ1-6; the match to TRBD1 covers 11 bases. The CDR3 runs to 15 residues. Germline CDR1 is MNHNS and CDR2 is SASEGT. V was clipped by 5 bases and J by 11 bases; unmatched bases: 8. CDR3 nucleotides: TGTGCCAGCAGTACCCGGGACAGGGGGGCTCCACCCCTCCACTTT. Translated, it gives CASSTRDRGAPPLHF.

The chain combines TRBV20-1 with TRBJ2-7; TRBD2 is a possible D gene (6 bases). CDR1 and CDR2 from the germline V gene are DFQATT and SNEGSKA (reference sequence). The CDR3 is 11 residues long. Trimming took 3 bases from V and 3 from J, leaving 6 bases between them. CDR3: CSARRGYEQYF. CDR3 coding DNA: TGCAGTGCTAGGCGGGGCTACGAGCAGTACTTC.

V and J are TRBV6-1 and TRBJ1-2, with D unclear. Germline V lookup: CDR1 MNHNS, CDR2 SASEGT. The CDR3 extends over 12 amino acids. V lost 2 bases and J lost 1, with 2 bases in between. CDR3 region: CASSELNYGYTF. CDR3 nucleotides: TGTGCCAGCAGTGAACTTAACTATGGCTACACCTTC.

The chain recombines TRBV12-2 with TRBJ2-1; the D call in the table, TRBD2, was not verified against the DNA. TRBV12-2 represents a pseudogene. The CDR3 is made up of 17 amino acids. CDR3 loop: CASRARSTSGRNNEQFF. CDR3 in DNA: TGTGCAAGTCGCGCCCGATCAACTAGCGGGAGGAACAATGAGCAGTTCTTC.

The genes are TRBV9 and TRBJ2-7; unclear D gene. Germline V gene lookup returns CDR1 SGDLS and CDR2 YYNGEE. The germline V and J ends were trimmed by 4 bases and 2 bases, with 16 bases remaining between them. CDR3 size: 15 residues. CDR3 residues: CASSHYPTATYEQYF. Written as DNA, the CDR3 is TGTGCCAGCAGCCACTATCCGACTGCCACCTACGAGCAGTACTTC. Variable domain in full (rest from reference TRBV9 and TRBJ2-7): DSGVTQTPKHLITATGQRVTLRCSPRSGDLSVYWYQQSLDQGLQFLIQYYNGEERAKGNILERFSAQQFPDLHSELNLSSLELGDSALYFCASSHYPTATYEQYFGPGTRLTVT.

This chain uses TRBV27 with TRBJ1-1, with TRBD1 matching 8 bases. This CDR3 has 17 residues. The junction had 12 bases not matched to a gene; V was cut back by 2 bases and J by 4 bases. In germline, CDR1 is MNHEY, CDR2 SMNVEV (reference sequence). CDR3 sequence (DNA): TGTGCCAGCAGTTTAAGGGCAGGGGGCCTCGGTAGCACTGAAGCTTTCTTT. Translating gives CASSLRAGGLGSTEAFF.

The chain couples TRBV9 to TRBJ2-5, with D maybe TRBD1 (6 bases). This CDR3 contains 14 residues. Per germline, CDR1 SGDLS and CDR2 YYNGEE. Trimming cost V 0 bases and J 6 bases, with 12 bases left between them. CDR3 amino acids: CASSVGGRGKTQYF. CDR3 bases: TGTGCCAGCAGCGTAGGGGGCAGGGGAAAGACCCAGTACTTC.

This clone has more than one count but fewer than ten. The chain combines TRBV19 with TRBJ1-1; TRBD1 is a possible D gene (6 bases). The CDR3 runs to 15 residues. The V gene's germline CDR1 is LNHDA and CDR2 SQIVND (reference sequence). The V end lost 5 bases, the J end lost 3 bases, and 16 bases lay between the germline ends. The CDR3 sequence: CASSAEQGFDTEAFF. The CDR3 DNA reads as TGTGCCAGTAGTGCTGAACAGGGATTTGACACTGAAGCTTTCTTT.

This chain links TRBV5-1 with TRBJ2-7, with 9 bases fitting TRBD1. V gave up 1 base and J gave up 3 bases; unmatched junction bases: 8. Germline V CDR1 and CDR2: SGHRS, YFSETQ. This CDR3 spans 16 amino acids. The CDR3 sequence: CASSLPGTGRFYEQYF. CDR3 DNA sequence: TGCGCCAGCAGCTTGCCCGGGACAGGGCGATTCTACGAGCAGTACTTC.

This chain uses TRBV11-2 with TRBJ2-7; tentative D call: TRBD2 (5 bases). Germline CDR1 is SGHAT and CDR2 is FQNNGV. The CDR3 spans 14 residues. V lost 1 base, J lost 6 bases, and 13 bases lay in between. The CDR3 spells CASSLVVGVGEQYF. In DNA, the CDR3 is TGTGCCAGCAGCTTAGTAGTCGGGGTGGGCGAGCAGTACTTC.

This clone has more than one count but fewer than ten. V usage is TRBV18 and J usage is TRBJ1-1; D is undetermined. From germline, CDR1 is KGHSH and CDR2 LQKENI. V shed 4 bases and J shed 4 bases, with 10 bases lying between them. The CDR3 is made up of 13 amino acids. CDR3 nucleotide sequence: TGTGCCAGCTCACTTGACGGAGCCACTGAAGCTTTCTTT. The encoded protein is CASSLDGATEAFF.

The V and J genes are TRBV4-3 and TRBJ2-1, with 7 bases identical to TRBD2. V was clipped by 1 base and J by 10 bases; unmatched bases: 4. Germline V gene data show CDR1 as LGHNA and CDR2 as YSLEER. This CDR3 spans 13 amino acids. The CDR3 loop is CASSQVSLAEQFF. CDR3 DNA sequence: TGCGCCAGCAGCCAAGTTTCACTAGCGGAGCAGTTCTTC.

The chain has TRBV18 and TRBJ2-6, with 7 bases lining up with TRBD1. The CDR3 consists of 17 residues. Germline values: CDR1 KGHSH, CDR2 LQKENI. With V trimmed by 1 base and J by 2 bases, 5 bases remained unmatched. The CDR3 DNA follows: TGTGCCAGCTCACCACAAGACAGGGCCCCTGGGGCCAACGTCCTGACTTTC. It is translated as CASSPQDRAPGANVLTF.

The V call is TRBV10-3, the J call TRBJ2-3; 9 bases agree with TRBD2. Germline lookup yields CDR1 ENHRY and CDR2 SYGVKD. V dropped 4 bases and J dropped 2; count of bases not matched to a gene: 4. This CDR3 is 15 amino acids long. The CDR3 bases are TGTGCCATCAGTGGGCTAGCGGGGTCCACAGATACGCAGTATTTT. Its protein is CAISGLAGSTDTQYF.

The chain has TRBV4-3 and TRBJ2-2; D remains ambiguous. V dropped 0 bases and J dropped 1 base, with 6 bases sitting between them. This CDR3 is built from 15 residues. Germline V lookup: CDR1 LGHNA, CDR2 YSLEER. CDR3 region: CASSQDRENTGELFF. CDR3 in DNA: TGCGCCAGCAGCCAAGATAGAGAGAACACCGGGGAGCTGTTTTTT.

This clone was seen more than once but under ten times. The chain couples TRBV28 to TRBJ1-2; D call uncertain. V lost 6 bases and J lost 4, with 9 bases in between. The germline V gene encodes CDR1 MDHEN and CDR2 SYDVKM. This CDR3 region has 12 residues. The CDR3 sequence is CASSSGSYGYTF. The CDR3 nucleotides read TGTGCCAGCAGCTCGGGGTCCTATGGCTACACCTTC.

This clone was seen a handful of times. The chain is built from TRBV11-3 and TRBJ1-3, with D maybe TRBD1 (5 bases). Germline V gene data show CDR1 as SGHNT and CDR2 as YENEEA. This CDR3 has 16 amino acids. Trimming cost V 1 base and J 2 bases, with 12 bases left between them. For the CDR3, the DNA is TGTGCCAGCAGCTTAGGCGGGAGGGGAGCTGGAAACACCATATATTTT. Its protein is CASSLGGRGAGNTIYF.

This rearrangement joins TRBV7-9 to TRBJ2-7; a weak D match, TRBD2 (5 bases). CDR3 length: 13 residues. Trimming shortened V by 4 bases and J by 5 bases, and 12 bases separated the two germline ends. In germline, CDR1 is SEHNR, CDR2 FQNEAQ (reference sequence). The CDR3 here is CASSSGTGNEQYF. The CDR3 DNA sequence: TGTGCCAGCAGCTCCGGCACCGGGAACGAGCAGTACTTC.